Listed below are T cell receptor beta chains from one sample, sequenced in a study of CD8+ T cells in alopecia areata. Libraries were prepared by immunoSEQ multiplex PCR; TCRdb keeps only in-frame clonotypes and omits some of them. The sample records fewer than 200,000 clones, about three fifths being singletons. The sample here was CD4+ T cells sorted from blood, taken between weeks 55 and 65, from a patient treated with tofacitinib. The receptors originated from a human donor with alopecia areata. Each CDR3 is given with its conserved first and last residue. Each record gives: J gene, clone size, V gene, D gene, CDR3 protein, CDR3 DNA. The D gene is left open where the match is weak. Rows may omit the clone size; those that give it use once, few, many or a size class.

J: TRBJ2-7
size: few
V: TRBV19
D: TRBD2
CDR3: CASSTLAGGYEQYF
DNA: TGTGCCAGTAGTACTTTAGCGGGGGGATACGAGCAGTACTTC

J: TRBJ1-1
size: .
V: TRBV29-1
D: .
CDR3: CSVEVGVGTEAFF
DNA: TGCAGCGTTGAGGTAGGGGTTGGGACTGAAGCTTTCTTT

J: TRBJ1-1
size: .
V: TRBV29-1
D: .
CDR3: CSVPAAFF
DNA: TGCAGCGTTCCCGCCGCTTTCTTT

J: TRBJ1-1
size: .
V: TRBV30
D: .
CDR3: CAWTLGAGVNTEAFF
DNA: TGTGCCTGGACCTTAGGGGCAGGGGTTAACACTGAAGCTTTCTTT

J: TRBJ2-7
size: few
V: TRBV30
D: .
CDR3: CAWSAGYRYEQYF
DNA: TGTGCCTGGAGTGCGGGGTACCGCTACGAGCAGTACTTC

J: TRBJ2-1
size: few
V: TRBV29-1
D: .
CDR3: CSAEGRFYNEQFF
DNA: TGCAGCGCTGAGGGGCGGTTCTACAATGAGCAGTTCTTC

J: TRBJ2-5
size: .
V: TRBV18
D: .
CDR3: CASSPVEGETQYF
DNA: TGTGCCAGCTCACCGGTGGAGGGAGAGACCCAGTACTTC

J: TRBJ2-3
size: .
V: TRBV29-1
D: .
CDR3: CPEKVEDTQYF
DNA: TGTCCAGAAAAAGTCGAAGATACGCAGTATTTT

J: TRBJ2-5
size: .
V: TRBV15
D: .
CDR3: CATSREGSQETQYF
DNA: TGTGCCACCAGCAGAGAAGGCAGTCAAGAGACCCAGTACTTC

J: TRBJ2-2
size: once
V: TRBV6-1
D: .
CDR3: CASSEWDGGELFF
DNA: TGTGCCAGCAGTGAATGGGATGGCGGGGAGCTGTTTTTT